The 30 T cell receptor beta chains below all came from one sample that was sequenced in a study of cytomegalovirus exposure and HLA in healthy donors. Researchers ran the PCR with 60 Vbeta and 13 Jbeta primers. Sequenced by immunoSEQ multiplex PCR; TCRdb stores in-frame clones only, minus some. Of fewer than 200,000 clones listed, approximately 78% are singletons. The specimen was PBMCs. These receptors all stem from a woman in her twenties or thirties in good health and CMV-seropositive.

CDR3 sequence reads: CASSYSQGVTQETQYF. CDR3 nucleotides: TGTGCCAGCAGTTACTCACAGGGGGTTACACAAGAGACCCAGTACTTC. This chain links TRBV6-5 with TRBJ2-5, with TRBD1 identical over 8 bases. The CDR3 runs 16 residues. V was clipped by 0 bases and J by 2 bases; unmatched bases: 5. Germline lookup yields CDR1 MNHEY and CDR2 SVGAGI.

This chain's CDR3 is CASSKQGNTEAFF. The CDR3, as DNA: TGTGCCAGCAGTAAACAGGGAAACACTGAAGCTTTCTTT. The rearrangement joins TRBV6-5 to TRBJ1-1; D is perhaps TRBD1 (6 bases). Germline CDR1 MNHEY, CDR2 SVGAGI. The CDR3 covers 13 residues. The V and J ends lost 5 bases and 2 bases respectively, with 9 bases between them.

The chain couples TRBV29-1 to TRBJ1-1; 9 bases line up with TRBD1. The CDR3 is 14 amino acids. The germline gives CDR1 SQVTM, CDR2 ANQGSEA. V lost 4 bases to trimming and J lost 11 bases; unmatched junction nucleotides: 14. CDR3 coding DNA: TGCAGCGTTGTCTTAGGGACAGGGCTCTTTAAGGCTTTCTTT. Its translation is CSVVLGTGLFKAFF.

The J gene is TRBJ2-3, the V gene TRBV7-2, with 8 positions matching TRBD1. J gave up 2 bases and V 2 bases, and 3 bases lay outside the gene matches. Germline lookup yields CDR1 SGHTA and CDR2 FQGNSA. This CDR3 comprises 15 residues. This chain's CDR3 is CASSLQGAPTDTQYF. The CDR3 nucleotides are TGTGCCAGCAGCTTACAGGGGGCGCCCACAGATACGCAGTATTTT.

The gene calls are TRBV5-4 and TRBJ2-5, with D perhaps TRBD2 (5 bases). V lost 4 bases, J lost 4 bases, and 14 bases lay in between. Germline values: CDR1 SGHNT, CDR2 YYREEE (reference sequence). This CDR3 is 14 amino acids long. CDR3 amino acids: CASSRPGRGETQYF. The CDR3 DNA sequence: TGTGCCAGCAGCAGGCCAGGCCGGGGAGAGACCCAGTACTTC. Variable domain in full (rest from reference TRBV5-4 and TRBJ2-5): ETGVTQSPTHLIKTRGQQVTLRCSSQSGHNTVSWYQQALGQGPQFIFQYYREEENGRGNFPPRFSGLQFPNYSSELNVNALELDDSALYLCASSRPGRGETQYFGPGTRLLVL.

The gene calls are TRBV7-9 and TRBJ1-2; D not resolved. Germline loops: CDR1 SEHNR, CDR2 FQNEAQ (reference sequence). CDR3 length: 11 amino acids. CDR3 region: CAVGELDGYTF. The CDR3 bases are TGTGCTGTGGGAGAGCTTGATGGCTACACCTTC.

This chain uses TRBV25-1 with TRBJ1-6, with TRBD1 identical over 7 bases. The CDR3 loop spans 15 amino acids. Trimming took 0 bases from V and 8 from J; bases not matched to a gene: 4. Per germline, CDR1 MGHDK and CDR2 SYGVNS. Here the CDR3 reads CASSEYQGVYSPLHF. The CDR3 bases are TGTGCCAGCAGTGAATACCAGGGGGTTTATTCACCCCTCCACTTT.

The count of this clone is one. The chain couples TRBV29-1 to TRBJ2-2; D is ambiguous. V lost 6 bases and J 1 base, leaving 12 bases between the germline ends. The CDR3 covers 14 residues. Germline V gene sequence: CDR1 SQVTM, CDR2 ANQGSEA. Here the CDR3 DNA reads TGCAGCGTCGTTTTTTCCCTGAACACCGGGGAGCTGTTTTTT. Translation: CSVVFSLNTGELFF.

The rearrangement links TRBV25-1 to TRBJ1-4; TRBD1 matches at 8 bases. The V gene end was trimmed by 3 bases and the J gene end by 7 bases; junction bases not matched to a gene: 7. This CDR3 has 15 amino acids. Germline lookup yields CDR1 MGHDK and CDR2 SYGVNS. CDR3 in DNA: TGTGCCAGCAGTGACACCCCGACAGGGGTTGAAAAACTGTTTTTT. Its protein product is CASSDTPTGVEKLFF.

This chain joins TRBV7-8 and TRBJ2-4; TRBD1 matches at 9 bases. V shed 2 bases and J 3 bases; nucleotides not matched to a gene: 14. Germline V gives CDR1 SGHVS, CDR2 FQNEAQ. This CDR3 is 19 amino acids long. The CDR3 spells CASSLNHRGRGLSKNIQYF. CDR3 nucleotide sequence: TGTGCCAGCAGCTTAAATCACAGGGGGCGCGGTTTAAGCAAAAACATTCAGTACTTC.

The chain combines TRBV27 with TRBJ1-2; D is perhaps TRBD1 (5 bases). CDR1 and CDR2 (germline): MNHEY, SMNVEV (reference sequence). The CDR3 is made up of 14 amino acids. Trimming removed 7 bases at V and 3 bases at J, with 15 bases between. The CDR3 loop is CASTPLWGDYGYTF. The CDR3 DNA follows: TGTGCCAGCACCCCCCTATGGGGGGACTATGGCTACACCTTC.

This chain joins TRBV4-2 and TRBJ1-6; D not certain. The germline gives CDR1 LGHNA, CDR2 YNFKEQ. V was clipped by 0 bases and J by 7 bases, with 10 bases between them. CDR3 length: 15 amino acids. CDR3 DNA sequence: TGTGCCAGCAGCCAAGAATTCCTAGAAAATTCACCCCTCCACTTT. Translated: CASSQEFLENSPLHF.

The chain employs TRBV7-2 and TRBJ2-5; 9 bases align to TRBD1. With 3 bases clipped from V and 5 bases from J, the junction kept 7 bases outside the gene matches. Germline V lookup: CDR1 SGHTA, CDR2 FQGNSA. This CDR3 has 15 residues. CDR3 in amino acids: CASSLNRGRGETQYF. The CDR3 nucleotides read TGTGCCAGCAGCTTGAACAGGGGGCGAGGGGAGACCCAGTACTTC.

V usage is TRBV29-1 and J usage is TRBJ1-1; unclear D gene. CDR1 and CDR2 (germline): SQVTM, ANQGSEA. The V gene lost 3 bases and the J gene lost 3 bases, with 11 bases spanning the gap. The CDR3 runs to 13 residues. CDR3 region: CSVEEGGYTEAFF. The DNA for the CDR3 is TGCAGCGTTGAGGAGGGAGGGTACACTGAAGCTTTCTTT.

The V call is TRBV27, the J call TRBJ1-2; D gene uncertain. CDR1 MNHEY and CDR2 SMNVEV come from the germline V gene (reference sequence). Trimming stripped 4 bases from V and 10 bases from J, with 10 bases between. The CDR3 has 11 residues. The DNA for the CDR3 is TGTGCCAGCAGTTCCGGGGTACACTACACCTTC. Its translation is CASSSGVHYTF.

The chain uses TRBV10-3 and TRBJ1-2; no clear D gene. The CDR3 contains 12 residues. The V gene lost 2 bases and the J gene lost 4 bases, with 5 bases spanning the gap. Germline CDR1 reads ENHRY; CDR2 reads SYGVKD. CDR3 in DNA: TGTGCCATCAGTGAGACAGCCTATGGCTACACCTTC. Protein product: CAISETAYGYTF.

The chain employs TRBV6-1 and TRBJ1-2; 8 bases fit TRBD1. This CDR3 region has 16 residues. V shed 1 base and J 4 bases; nucleotides not matched to a gene: 8. Germline CDR1 MNHNS, CDR2 SASEGT. Written as DNA, the CDR3 is TGTGCCAGCAGTGAAGTAAACGCAGGGGGCAGCTATGGCTACACCTTC. This encodes CASSEVNAGGSYGYTF.

The gene calls are TRBV7-2 and TRBJ1-2; D gene uncertain. Germline values: CDR1 SGHTA, CDR2 FQGNSA. The CDR3 runs to 18 residues. V dropped 5 bases and J dropped 5 bases, with 27 bases sitting between them. The CDR3 bases are TGTGCCAGCAGCAAAACGAAATTCGGGTCGAACGTTTATTATGGCTACACCTTC. This gives the protein CASSKTKFGSNVYYGYTF.

This sequence joins TRBV7-2 and TRBJ2-2; tentative D call: TRBD1 (6 bases). This CDR3 contains 15 residues. Germline CDR1 and CDR2: SGHTA and FQGNSA. V lost 3 bases and J lost 4, with 12 bases in between. The CDR3 loop is CASSLDSSFTGELFF. In DNA form, the CDR3 reads TGTGCCAGCAGCTTGGACAGCAGCTTCACCGGGGAGCTGTTTTTT.

This chain uses TRBV28 with TRBJ2-5, with a tentative D call TRBD2 (5 bases). The germline V gene has CDR1 MDHEN and CDR2 SYDVKM. The V and J ends lost 3 bases and 8 bases respectively, with 19 bases between them. The CDR3 is 15 residues long. CDR3 in DNA: TGTGCCAGCAGTTTGGTTTTCACCCGAGGAGGTACCCAGTACTTC. The encoded protein is CASSLVFTRGGTQYF.

The sample holds a few counts of this clone. The chain recombines TRBV9 with TRBJ2-7; 9 bases are shared with TRBD1. CDR3 size: 14 residues. CDR1 is SGDLS and CDR2 is YYNGEE in the germline V gene. Germline trimming cut 4 bases from V and 3 bases from J; bases unmatched to any gene: 5. The CDR3 DNA sequence: TGTGCCAGCAGCCAGGACAGGGGCTTCTACGAGCAGTACTTC. This codes for CASSQDRGFYEQYF. Filled out from reference TRBV9 and TRBJ2-7, the complete variable domain reads DSGVTQTPKHLITATGQRVTLRCSPRSGDLSVYWYQQSLDQGLQFLIQYYNGEERAKGNILERFSAQQFPDLHSELNLSSLELGDSALYFCASSQDRGFYEQYFGPGTRLTVT.

This chain uses TRBV6-5 with TRBJ2-7; no clear D gene. CDR3 size: 12 residues. Germline CDR1 and CDR2: MNHEY and SVGAGI. V lost 6 bases, J lost 8 bases, and 14 bases lay in between. Written as DNA, the CDR3 is TGTGCCAGCAGCCAGACCGGGTATCAGCAGTACTTC. It is translated as CASSQTGYQQYF.

This clone was observed a few times. The V gene is TRBV6-5, the J gene TRBJ1-1, with 7 positions matching TRBD1. The CDR3 is 14 residues long. CDR1 MNHEY and CDR2 SVGAGI come from the germline V gene. Trimming cost V 2 bases and J 5 bases; bases outside gene matches: 5. The CDR3 sequence is CASSYATGMTEAFF. The CDR3 nucleotides are TGTGCCAGCAGTTACGCGACAGGGATGACTGAAGCTTTCTTT.

V and J are TRBV27 and TRBJ2-7; D perhaps matches TRBD1 (6 bases). With 3 bases removed from V and 3 bases from J, the gap between germline ends came to 9 bases. The CDR3 is 13 amino acids. In germline, CDR1 is MNHEY, CDR2 SMNVEV (reference sequence). The CDR3 loop is CASSFGRGYEQYF. CDR3 DNA sequence: TGTGCCAGCAGTTTTGGCAGGGGCTACGAGCAGTACTTC.

The chain links TRBV7-8 to TRBJ2-3, with unresolved D. The CDR3 totals 15 residues. Germline lookup yields CDR1 SGHVS and CDR2 FQNEAQ. V was shortened by 1 base and J by 2 bases, with 10 bases between the two germline ends. The DNA of the CDR3 is TGTGCCAGCAGCTTAGGTGGCGGAGACACAGATACGCAGTATTTT. The encoded protein is CASSLGGGDTDTQYF.

V and J are TRBV5-1 and TRBJ2-1; 8 bases are a match to TRBD2. V lost 7 bases to trimming and J lost 7 bases; unmatched junction nucleotides: 13. The CDR3 consists of 15 residues. Germline-derived CDR1 and CDR2 are SGHRS and YFSETQ. The CDR3 DNA reads TGCGCCAGCGCATTCGGGGGGGGAACGGGGAATGAGCAGTTCTTC. Translated: CASAFGGGTGNEQFF.

V usage is TRBV13 and J usage is TRBJ2-4; 8 nucleotides align to TRBD2. The junction had 2 bases not matched to a gene; V was cut back by 0 bases and J by 7 bases. The CDR3 length is 14 residues. The germline gives CDR1 PRHDT, CDR2 FYEKMQ (reference sequence). CDR3 amino acids: CASSLGGLDNIQYF. As DNA, the CDR3 is TGTGCCAGCAGCTTAGGGGGACTAGACAACATTCAGTACTTC.

V gene TRBV7-2 combines with J gene TRBJ1-6, with unresolved D. The CDR3 loop spans 13 amino acids. V was pared by 8 bases and J by 1 base, with 6 bases between. Germline loops: CDR1 SGHTA, CDR2 FQGNSA. CDR3 protein: CASSRSYNSPLHF. DNA of the CDR3: TGTGCCAGCTCGAGATCCTATAATTCACCCCTCCACTTT. The full variable domain, completed using reference TRBV7-2 and TRBJ1-6, is GAGVSQSPSNKVTEKGKDVELRCDPISGHTALYWYRQSLGQGLEFLIYFQGNSAPDKSGLPSDRFSAERTGGSVSTLTIQRTQQEDSAVYLCASSRSYNSPLHFGNGTRLTVT.

The V call is TRBV7-2, the J call TRBJ2-2; 8 nucleotides align to TRBD2. The V and J ends lost 6 bases and 3 bases, in that order; junction bases with no gene match: 6. This CDR3 spans 15 amino acids. CDR1 and CDR2 from the germline V gene are SGHTA and FQGNSA. The CDR3 DNA reads TGTGCCAGCAGATCCGGGGGGGGATACACCGGGGAGCTGTTTTTT. Amino acid sequence: CASRSGGGYTGELFF. Full variable domain (missing parts from reference TRBV7-2 and TRBJ2-2): GAGVSQSPSNKVTEKGKDVELRCDPISGHTALYWYRQSLGQGLEFLIYFQGNSAPDKSGLPSDRFSAERTGGSVSTLTIQRTQQEDSAVYLCASRSGGGYTGELFFGEGSRLTVL.

This clone has just a few counts. The V and J genes are TRBV18 and TRBJ2-7; TRBD1 agrees at 9 bases. The V and J ends lost 5 bases and 4 bases, in that order; junction bases with no gene match: 6. The CDR3 extends over 14 amino acids. The V gene's germline CDR1 is KGHSH and CDR2 LQKENI. The CDR3 sequence: CASSSTGGGYEQYF. The CDR3 coding sequence is TGTGCCAGCTCATCCACAGGGGGCGGGTACGAGCAGTACTTC.